Listed below are T cell receptor beta chains from one sample, sequenced in a study of OX40 agonist ivuxolimab in advanced cancers. Some clones are missing from TCRdb's copy, which holds only in-frame ones; the method was immunoSEQ multiplex PCR. The sample shows about 93,000 clones, 90% to 95% of them seen only once. Material: CD4+ or CD8+ T cells sorted from blood, obtained in a trial of the OX40 agonist ivuxolimab. The receptor set was obtained from an adult with an advanced solid tumor such as melanoma, head and neck, liver or kidney cancer. CDR3s include the opening cysteine and the closing phenylalanine or tryptophan. A D gene is named only where the DNA matches it firmly. Clone size is stated in some rows and not others, as once, few, many or a class when expanded.

D gene: .; J gene: TRBJ2-7; clone size: .; V gene: TRBV27; CDR3 DNA: TGTGCCAGCAGTTTATCGATGGGGAACGAGCAGTACTTC; CDR3 protein: CASSLSMGNEQYF
D gene: TRBD2; J gene: TRBJ2-7; clone size: .; V gene: TRBV7-8; CDR3 DNA: TGTGCCACCAGGCCCGATTCGAGCGGGATTTACGAGCAGTACTTC; CDR3 protein: CATRPDSSGIYEQYF
D gene: TRBD2; J gene: TRBJ2-3; clone size: .; V gene: TRBV27; CDR3 DNA: TGTGCCAGCAGGCCTCAACCGCAGAGCGGGGGGACCACAGATACGCAGTATTTT; CDR3 protein: CASRPQPQSGGTTDTQYF
D gene: .; J gene: TRBJ2-7; clone size: once; V gene: TRBV6-5; CDR3 DNA: TGTGCCAGCAGCCTCCGGGGCTACGAGCAGTACTTC; CDR3 protein: CASSLRGYEQYF
D gene: .; J gene: TRBJ1-1; clone size: .; V gene: TRBV19; CDR3 DNA: TGTGCCAGTAGTATAATGGGTAGGACTGAAGCTTTCTTT; CDR3 protein: CASSIMGRTEAFF
D gene: TRBD1; J gene: TRBJ2-7; clone size: .; V gene: TRBV27; CDR3 DNA: TGTGCCAGCAGTTTATCAGCGGACAGGGACTACGAGCAGTACTTC; CDR3 protein: CASSLSADRDYEQYF
D gene: .; J gene: TRBJ1-1; clone size: .; V gene: TRBV9; CDR3 DNA: TGTGCCAGCAGCGTAAGAGTAGGCACTGAAGCTTTCTTT; CDR3 protein: CASSVRVGTEAFF
D gene: TRBD2; J gene: TRBJ2-2; clone size: .; V gene: TRBV27; CDR3 DNA: TGTGCCAGCAGTTTTCTTCTAGCGGGAGGGCCTTCCGGGGAGCTGTTTTTT; CDR3 protein: CASSFLLAGGPSGELFF
D gene: TRBD2; J gene: TRBJ2-5; clone size: .; V gene: TRBV4-3; CDR3 DNA: TGCGCCAGCAGCCAAGGTGTTAGCGGGGGGGGAGAGACCCAGTACTTC; CDR3 protein: CASSQGVSGGGETQYF
D gene: .; J gene: TRBJ1-1; clone size: .; V gene: TRBV5-4; CDR3 DNA: TGTGCCAGCAGCCCGGGGGCTGCTGAAGCTTTCTTT; CDR3 protein: CASSPGAAEAFF
D gene: TRBD1; J gene: TRBJ2-7; clone size: .; V gene: TRBV7-8; CDR3 DNA: TGTGCCAGCAGTTCGACAGGGGGCTACGAGCAGTACTTC; CDR3 protein: CASSSTGGYEQYF
D gene: .; J gene: TRBJ2-3; clone size: .; V gene: TRBV19; CDR3 DNA: TGTGCCAGTAGTTTTGTCGGGGGAGGCACAGATACGCAGTATTTT; CDR3 protein: CASSFVGGGTDTQYF
D gene: .; J gene: TRBJ2-7; clone size: .; V gene: TRBV27; CDR3 DNA: TGTGCCAGCAGTTTTACAGGAGGGACCTACGAGCAGTACTTC; CDR3 protein: CASSFTGGTYEQYF
D gene: .; J gene: TRBJ2-3; clone size: .; V gene: TRBV4-1; CDR3 DNA: TGCGCCAGCAGCCAAGGTCCAGCTAGCACAGATACGCAGTATTTT; CDR3 protein: CASSQGPASTDTQYF
D gene: TRBD2; J gene: TRBJ2-5; clone size: .; V gene: TRBV9; CDR3 DNA: TGTGCCAGCAGCTTCTCGGGACTAGCGGGGGGACGAGAGACCCAGTACTTC; CDR3 protein: CASSFSGLAGGRETQYF
D gene: TRBD1; J gene: TRBJ2-6; clone size: .; V gene: TRBV2; CDR3 DNA: TGTGCCAGCTTGGGGACAGGGGGTGTCTTGGGGGCCAACGTCCTGACTTTC; CDR3 protein: CASLGTGGVLGANVLTF
D gene: .; J gene: TRBJ1-5; clone size: once; V gene: TRBV6-5; CDR3 DNA: TGTGCCAGCAGTTACACAGGCCCTAATCAGCCCCAGCATTTT; CDR3 protein: CASSYTGPNQPQHF
D gene: TRBD1; J gene: TRBJ1-3; clone size: .; V gene: TRBV30; CDR3 DNA: TGTGCCTGGAGTGACCGGGACAGGGGACCCTTCCCTGGAAACACCATATATTTT; CDR3 protein: CAWSDRDRGPFPGNTIYF
D gene: .; J gene: TRBJ2-3; clone size: once; V gene: TRBV19; CDR3 DNA: TGTGCCAGTAGTATTTCGAGACGGGAGATAGATACGCAGTATTTT; CDR3 protein: CASSISRREIDTQYF
D gene: .; J gene: TRBJ2-1; clone size: .; V gene: TRBV4-1; CDR3 DNA: TGCGCCAGCAGCCTCGAAGGGAGTGCCAATGAGCAGTTCTTC; CDR3 protein: CASSLEGSANEQFF
D gene: .; J gene: TRBJ2-2; clone size: .; V gene: TRBV27; CDR3 DNA: TGTGCCAGCAGTTTCTTGGTCACCGGGGAGCTGTTTTTT; CDR3 protein: CASSFLVTGELFF
D gene: .; J gene: TRBJ1-1; clone size: .; V gene: TRBV5-5; CDR3 DNA: TGTGCCAGCAGACCCTTTACAGGAAACACTGAAGCTTTCTTT; CDR3 protein: CASRPFTGNTEAFF
D gene: TRBD2; J gene: TRBJ2-3; clone size: few; V gene: TRBV5-1; CDR3 DNA: TGCGCCAGCAGCTTGCGGCGAGGGCGGGAGAGCACAGATACGCAGTATTTT; CDR3 protein: CASSLRRGRESTDTQYF